This T cell receptor beta chain is drawn from a study of T cell repertoires in cytomegalovirus infection. Overall study context: Through public TCR beta signatures, both CMV infection and matching HLA type were indicated. General study points: Cumulative frequency (of public TCR beta family members) identified carriers of CMV plus the relevant HLA. HLA-C-restricted CMV clonotypes gave the most frequent clonotype in two of eight donors.

TCRdb called the reads again in MiXCR, with one record for every CDR3 protein. Altogether 200,000 to 300,000 distinct CDR3 sequences are present, over 9% being singletons, with the ten largest covering around 1.6%. The germline V gene has CDR1 SGHTA and CDR2 FQGTGA. The CDR3 extends over 14 amino acids. V lost 1 base and J 4 bases, leaving 10 bases between the germline ends. Worth noting for this clonotype: Its antigen is still unknown.

The rearrangement joins TRBV7-3 to TRBJ1-1; a weak D match, TRBD1 (5 bases). The receptor comes from a human donor in good health (CMV status not recorded). Some clones in this sample may be carry-over from other donors' samples. The sample comprised PBMCs. CDR3 coding DNA: TGTGCCAGCAGCTTAAATACGGGGGGCACTGAAGCTTTCTTT. This sequence encodes CASSLNTGGTEAFF.